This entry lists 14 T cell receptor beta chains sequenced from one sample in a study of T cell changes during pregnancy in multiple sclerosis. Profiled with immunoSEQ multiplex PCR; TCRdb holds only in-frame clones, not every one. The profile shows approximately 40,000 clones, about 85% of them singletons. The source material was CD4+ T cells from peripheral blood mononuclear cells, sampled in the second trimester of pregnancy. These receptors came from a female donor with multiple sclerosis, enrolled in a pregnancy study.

The CDR3 bases are TGCGCCAGCAGCGATCTAGCGGCCTCCTACGAGCAGTACTTC. Protein: CASSDLAASYEQYF. V and J are TRBV5-1 and TRBJ2-7; 7 nucleotides match TRBD2. Trimming at V came to 4 bases and at J to 0 bases, leaving 4 bases not matched to a gene. The CDR3 runs 14 residues. Germline V gene sequence: CDR1 SGHRS, CDR2 YFSETQ.

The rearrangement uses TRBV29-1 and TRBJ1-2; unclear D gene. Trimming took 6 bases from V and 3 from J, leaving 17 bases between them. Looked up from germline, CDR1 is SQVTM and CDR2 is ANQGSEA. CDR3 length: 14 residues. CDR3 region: CSVAQRLSDYGYTF. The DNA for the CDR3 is TGCAGCGTCGCCCAAAGATTATCAGACTATGGCTACACCTTC.

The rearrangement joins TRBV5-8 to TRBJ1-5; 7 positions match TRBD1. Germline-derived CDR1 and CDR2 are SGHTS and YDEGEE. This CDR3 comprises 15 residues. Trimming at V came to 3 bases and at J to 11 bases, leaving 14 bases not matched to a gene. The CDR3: CASSSAQGPYISQHF. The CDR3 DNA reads TGTGCCAGCAGCTCCGCACAGGGGCCCTACATTTCCCAGCATTTT.

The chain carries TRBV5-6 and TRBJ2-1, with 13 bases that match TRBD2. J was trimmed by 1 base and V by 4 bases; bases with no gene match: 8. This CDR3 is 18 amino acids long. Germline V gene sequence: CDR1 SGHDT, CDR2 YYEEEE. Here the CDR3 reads CASSPGTSGTVSYNEQFF. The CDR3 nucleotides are TGTGCCAGCAGCCCCGGGACTAGCGGGACTGTTTCCTACAATGAGCAGTTCTTC.

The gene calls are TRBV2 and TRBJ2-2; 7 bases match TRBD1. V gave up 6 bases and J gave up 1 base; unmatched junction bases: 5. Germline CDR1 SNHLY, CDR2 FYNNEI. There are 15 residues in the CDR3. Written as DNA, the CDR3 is TGTGCCAGCAGGGACAGGAACGAGAACACCGGGGAGCTGTTTTTT. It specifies CASRDRNENTGELFF.

In nucleotides, the CDR3 is TGCGCCAGCAGCCCCTGGACTAGCGGGAGCTCCTACAATGAGCAGTTCTTC. Amino acids: CASSPWTSGSSYNEQFF. This chain uses TRBV5-1 with TRBJ2-1, with 13 bases matching TRBD2. The CDR3 has 17 residues. With V trimmed by 4 bases and J by 0 bases, 4 bases remained unmatched. Germline CDR1 SGHRS, CDR2 YFSETQ.

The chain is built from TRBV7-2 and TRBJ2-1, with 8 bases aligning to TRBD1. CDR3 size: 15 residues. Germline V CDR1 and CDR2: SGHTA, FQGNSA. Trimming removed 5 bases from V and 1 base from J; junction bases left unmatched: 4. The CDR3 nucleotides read TGTGCCAGCAGCACCCGACAGGGGTCCTACAATGAGCAGTTCTTC. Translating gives CASSTRQGSYNEQFF.

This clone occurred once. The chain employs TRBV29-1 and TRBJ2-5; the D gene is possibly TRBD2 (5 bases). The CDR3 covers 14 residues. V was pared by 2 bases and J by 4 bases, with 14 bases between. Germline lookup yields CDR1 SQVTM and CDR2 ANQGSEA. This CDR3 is CSVEWAPRGETQYF. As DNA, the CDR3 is TGCAGCGTTGAATGGGCCCCCCGGGGAGAGACCCAGTACTTC.

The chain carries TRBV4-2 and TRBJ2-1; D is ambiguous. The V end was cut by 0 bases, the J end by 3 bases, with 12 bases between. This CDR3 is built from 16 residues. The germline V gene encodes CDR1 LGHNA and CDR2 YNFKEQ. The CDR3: CASSQDAAGYYNEQFF. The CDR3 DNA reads TGTGCCAGCAGCCAAGACGCGGCTGGATACTACAATGAGCAGTTCTTC.

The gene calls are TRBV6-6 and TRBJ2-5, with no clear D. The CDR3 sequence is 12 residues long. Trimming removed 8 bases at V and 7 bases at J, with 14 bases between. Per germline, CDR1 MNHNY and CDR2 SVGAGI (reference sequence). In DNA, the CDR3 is TGTGCCAGCCGCTCTAGAGCTGGGACCCAGTACTTC. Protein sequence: CASRSRAGTQYF.

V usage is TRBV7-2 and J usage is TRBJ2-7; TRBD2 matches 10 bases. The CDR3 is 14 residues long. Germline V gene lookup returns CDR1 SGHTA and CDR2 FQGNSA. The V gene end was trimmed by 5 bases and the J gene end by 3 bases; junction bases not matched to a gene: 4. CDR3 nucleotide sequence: TGTGCCAGCAGCCGGACTAGCGGAAACTACGAGCAGTACTTC. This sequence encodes CASSRTSGNYEQYF.

This CDR3 reads CSVGGSTDTQYF. The CDR3 nucleotides are TGCAGCGTTGGAGGAAGCACAGATACGCAGTATTTT. V usage is TRBV29-1 and J usage is TRBJ2-3; no reliable D call. V was cut by 4 bases and J by 0 bases, with 5 bases left in between. The germline CDR1 and CDR2 sequences are SQVTM and ANQGSEA. The CDR3 contains 12 residues.

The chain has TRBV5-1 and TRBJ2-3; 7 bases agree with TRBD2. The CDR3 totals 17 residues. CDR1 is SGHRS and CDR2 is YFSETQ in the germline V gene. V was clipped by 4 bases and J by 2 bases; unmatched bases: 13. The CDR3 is CASSRGPPSGTTDTQYF. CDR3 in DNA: TGCGCCAGCAGCAGGGGTCCCCCTAGCGGCACCACAGATACGCAGTATTTT.

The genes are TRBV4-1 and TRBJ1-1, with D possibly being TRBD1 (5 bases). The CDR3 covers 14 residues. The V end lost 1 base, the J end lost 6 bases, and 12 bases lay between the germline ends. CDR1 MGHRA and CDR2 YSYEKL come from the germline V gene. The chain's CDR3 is CASSQGWQGAEAFF. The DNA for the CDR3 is TGCGCCAGCAGCCAAGGTTGGCAGGGCGCTGAAGCTTTCTTT.